At least ten counts were recorded for the clone carrying this TCR beta chain. The TCR beta CDR3 regions underwent amplification using RNA transcripts as the source. Researchers ran a first-round RT-PCR on the TCR CDR3 using the HTBI primer set. TCRdb passed the multiplex PCR reads through MiXCR, listing each CDR3 protein once. Counted here are hundreds of thousands of distinct CDR3 sequences, less than 15% occurring once; the ten biggest clones make up 11% to 15%. The sample originates from a study of T cells in Graves' hyperthyroidism and ophthalmopathy. Sequencing was performed on blood. The sequence was collected from a woman aged 40-49 years with Graves' hyperthyroidism.

The CDR3 nucleotides read TGTGCCAGCAGTTTATCGGGGACAGCAACCTACGAGCAGTACTTC. Its translation: CASSLSGTATYEQYF. The V call is TRBV27, the J call TRBJ2-7; 7 bases are a match to TRBD1. The germline CDR1 and CDR2 sequences are MNHEY and SMNVEV (reference sequence). Losses at the gene ends were 0 bases for V and 2 bases for J; bases not matched to a gene: 4. CDR3 length equals 15 residues.